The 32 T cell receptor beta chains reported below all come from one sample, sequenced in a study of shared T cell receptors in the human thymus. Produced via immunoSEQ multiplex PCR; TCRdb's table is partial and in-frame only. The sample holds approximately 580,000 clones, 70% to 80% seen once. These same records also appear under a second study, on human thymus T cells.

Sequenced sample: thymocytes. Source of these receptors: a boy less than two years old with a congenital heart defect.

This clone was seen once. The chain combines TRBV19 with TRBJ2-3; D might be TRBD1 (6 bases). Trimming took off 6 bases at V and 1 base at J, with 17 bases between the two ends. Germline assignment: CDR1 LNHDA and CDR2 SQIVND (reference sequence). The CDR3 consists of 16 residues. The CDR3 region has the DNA TGTGCCAGTAGAGAAAACCGGGACACCGGCACAGATACGCAGTATTTT. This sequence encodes CASRENRDTGTDTQYF.

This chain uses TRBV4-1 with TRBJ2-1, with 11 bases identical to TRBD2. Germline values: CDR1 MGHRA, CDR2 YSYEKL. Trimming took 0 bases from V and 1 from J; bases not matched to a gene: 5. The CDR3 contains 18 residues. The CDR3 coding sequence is TGCGCCAGCAGCCAAGATACTAGCGGGAGTGGTTCCTACAATGAGCAGTTCTTC. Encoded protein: CASSQDTSGSGSYNEQFF.

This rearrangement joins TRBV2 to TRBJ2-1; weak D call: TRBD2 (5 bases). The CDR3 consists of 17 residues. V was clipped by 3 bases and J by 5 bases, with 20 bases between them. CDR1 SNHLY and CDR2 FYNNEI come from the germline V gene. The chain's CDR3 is CASSEPVGLLGHNEQFF. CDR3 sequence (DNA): TGTGCCAGCAGTGAGCCTGTTGGACTCCTGGGCCACAATGAGCAGTTCTTC.

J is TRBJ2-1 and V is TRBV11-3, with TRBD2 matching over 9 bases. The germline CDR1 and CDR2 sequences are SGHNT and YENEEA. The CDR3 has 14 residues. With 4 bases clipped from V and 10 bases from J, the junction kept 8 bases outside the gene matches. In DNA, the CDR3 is TGTGCCAGCAGCTCCTTAGCGGGAGACGGAGAGCAGTTCTTC. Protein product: CASSSLAGDGEQFF.

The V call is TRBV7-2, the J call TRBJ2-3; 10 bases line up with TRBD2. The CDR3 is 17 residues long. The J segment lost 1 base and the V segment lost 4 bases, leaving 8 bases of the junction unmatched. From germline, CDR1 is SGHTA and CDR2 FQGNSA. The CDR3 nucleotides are TGTGCCAGCAGCTCCCCTAGCGGGAGTCTGGGCACAGATACGCAGTATTTT. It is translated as CASSSPSGSLGTDTQYF.

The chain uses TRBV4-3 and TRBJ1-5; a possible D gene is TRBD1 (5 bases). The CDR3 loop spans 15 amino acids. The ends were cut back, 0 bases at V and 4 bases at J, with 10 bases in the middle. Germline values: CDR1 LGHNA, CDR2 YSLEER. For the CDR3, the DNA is TGCGCCAGCAGCCAAGAGGTGGAGGGGAATCAGCCCCAGCATTTT. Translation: CASSQEVEGNQPQHF.

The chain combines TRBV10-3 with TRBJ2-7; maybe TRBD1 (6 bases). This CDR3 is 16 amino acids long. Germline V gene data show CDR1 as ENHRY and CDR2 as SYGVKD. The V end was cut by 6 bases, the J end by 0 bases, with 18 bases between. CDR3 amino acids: CAISCKQGSSSYEQYF. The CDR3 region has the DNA TGTGCCATCAGCTGTAAACAGGGTTCGAGCTCCTACGAGCAGTACTTC.

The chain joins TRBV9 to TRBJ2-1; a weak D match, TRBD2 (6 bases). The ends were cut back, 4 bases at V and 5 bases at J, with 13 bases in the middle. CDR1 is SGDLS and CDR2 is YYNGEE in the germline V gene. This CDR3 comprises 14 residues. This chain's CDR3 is CASSSPGRDNEQFF. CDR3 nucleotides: TGTGCCAGCAGCTCCCCCGGGAGAGACAATGAGCAGTTCTTC.

Written as DNA, the CDR3 is TGTGCCAGCAGTTTATGGGGGGGTGAGGACAAAAACATTCAGTACTTC. Translated, it gives CASSLWGGEDKNIQYF. The rearrangement links TRBV27 to TRBJ2-4, with 7 bases lining up with TRBD2. The CDR3 extends over 16 amino acids. Germline V lookup: CDR1 MNHEY, CDR2 SMNVEV (reference sequence). J gave up 3 bases and V 1 base, and 6 bases lay outside the gene matches.

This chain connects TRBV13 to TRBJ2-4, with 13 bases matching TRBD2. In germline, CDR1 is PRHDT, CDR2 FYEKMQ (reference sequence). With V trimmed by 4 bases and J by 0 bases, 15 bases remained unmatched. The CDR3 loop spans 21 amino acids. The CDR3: CASSSRTSGSRGGGAKNIQYF. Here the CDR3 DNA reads TGTGCCAGCAGCTCAAGGACTAGCGGGAGTCGAGGGGGGGGAGCCAAAAACATTCAGTACTTC.

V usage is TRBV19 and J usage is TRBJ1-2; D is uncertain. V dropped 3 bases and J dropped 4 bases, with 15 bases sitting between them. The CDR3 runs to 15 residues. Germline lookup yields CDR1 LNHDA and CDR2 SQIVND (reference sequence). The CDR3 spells CASSIRNAKGYGYTF. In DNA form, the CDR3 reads TGTGCCAGTAGTATCAGGAATGCGAAAGGCTATGGCTACACCTTC.

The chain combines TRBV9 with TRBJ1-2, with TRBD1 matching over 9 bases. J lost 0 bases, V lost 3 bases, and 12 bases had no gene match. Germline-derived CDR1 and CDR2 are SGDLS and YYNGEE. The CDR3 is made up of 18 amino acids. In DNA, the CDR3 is TGTGCCAGCAGCGGTGACGCTCACAGGGGGCCTACTAACTATGGCTACACCTTC. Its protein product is CASSGDAHRGPTNYGYTF. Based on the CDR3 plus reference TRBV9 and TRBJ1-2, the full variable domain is DSGVTQTPKHLITATGQRVTLRCSPRSGDLSVYWYQQSLDQGLQFLIQYYNGEERAKGNILERFSAQQFPDLHSELNLSSLELGDSALYFCASSGDAHRGPTNYGYTFGSGTRLTVV.

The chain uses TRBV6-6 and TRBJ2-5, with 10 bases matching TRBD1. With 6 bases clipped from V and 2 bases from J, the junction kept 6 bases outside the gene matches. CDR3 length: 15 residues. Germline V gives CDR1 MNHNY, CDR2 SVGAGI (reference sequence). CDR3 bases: TGTGCCAGCAGGCGACAGGGGGCACTACAAGAGACCCAGTACTTC. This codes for CASRRQGALQETQYF.

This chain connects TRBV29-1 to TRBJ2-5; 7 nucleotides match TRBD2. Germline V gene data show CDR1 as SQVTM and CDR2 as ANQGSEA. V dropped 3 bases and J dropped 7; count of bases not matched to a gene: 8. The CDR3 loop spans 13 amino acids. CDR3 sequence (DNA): TGCAGCGTTGAGTCTGCCCAGCGGGGGACCCAGTACTTC. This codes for CSVESAQRGTQYF. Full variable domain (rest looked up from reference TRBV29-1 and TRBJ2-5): SAVISQKPSRDICQRGTSLTIQCQVDSQVTMMFWYRQQPGQSLTLIATANQGSEATYESGFVIDKFPISRPNLTFSTLTVSNMSPEDSSIYLCSVESAQRGTQYFGPGTRLLVL.

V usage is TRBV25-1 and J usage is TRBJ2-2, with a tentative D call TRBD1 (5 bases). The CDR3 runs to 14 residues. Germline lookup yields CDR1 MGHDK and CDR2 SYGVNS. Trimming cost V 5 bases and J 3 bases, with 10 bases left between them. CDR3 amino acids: CASSNSGYTGELFF. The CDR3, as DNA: TGTGCCAGCAGTAACTCAGGGTACACCGGGGAGCTGTTTTTT. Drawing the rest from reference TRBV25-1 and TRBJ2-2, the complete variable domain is EADIYQTPRYLVIGTGKKITLECSQTMGHDKMYWYQQDPGMELHLIHYSYGVNSTEKGDLSSESTVSRIRTEHFPLTLESARPSHTSQYLCASSNSGYTGELFFGEGSRLTVL.

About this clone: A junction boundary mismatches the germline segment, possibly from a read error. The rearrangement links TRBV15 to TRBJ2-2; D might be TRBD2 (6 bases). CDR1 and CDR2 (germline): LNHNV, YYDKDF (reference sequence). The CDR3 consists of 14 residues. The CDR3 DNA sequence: TGTGCCGCCAGCGGGCAGGGTAGGGCCGGGGAGCTGTTTTTT. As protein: CAASGQGRAGELFF.

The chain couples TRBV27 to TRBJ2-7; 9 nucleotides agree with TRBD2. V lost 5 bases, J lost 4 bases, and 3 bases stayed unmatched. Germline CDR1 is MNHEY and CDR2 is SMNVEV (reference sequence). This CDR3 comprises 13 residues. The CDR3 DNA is TGTGCCAGCAGTCATAGCGGGAGTTACGAGCAGTACTTC. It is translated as CASSHSGSYEQYF.

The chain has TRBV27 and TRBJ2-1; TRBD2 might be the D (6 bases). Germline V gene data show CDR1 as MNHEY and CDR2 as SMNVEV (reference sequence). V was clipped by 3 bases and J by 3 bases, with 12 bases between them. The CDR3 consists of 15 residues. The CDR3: CASSFWGRSYNEQFF. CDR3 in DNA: TGTGCCAGCAGTTTTTGGGGGAGGAGCTACAATGAGCAGTTCTTC.

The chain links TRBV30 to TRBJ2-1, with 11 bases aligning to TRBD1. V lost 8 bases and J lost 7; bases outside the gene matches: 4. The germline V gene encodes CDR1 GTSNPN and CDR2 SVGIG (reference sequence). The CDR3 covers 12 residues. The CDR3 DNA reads TGTGCCGGGGACAGGGGGGAGAATGAGCAGTTCTTC. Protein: CAGDRGENEQFF.

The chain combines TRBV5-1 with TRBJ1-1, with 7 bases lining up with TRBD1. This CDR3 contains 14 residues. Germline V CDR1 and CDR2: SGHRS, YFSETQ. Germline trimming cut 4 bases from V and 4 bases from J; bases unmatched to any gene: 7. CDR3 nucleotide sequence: TGCGCCAGCAGCGGGACAGATGGGGGCACTGAAGCTTTCTTT. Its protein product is CASSGTDGGTEAFF.

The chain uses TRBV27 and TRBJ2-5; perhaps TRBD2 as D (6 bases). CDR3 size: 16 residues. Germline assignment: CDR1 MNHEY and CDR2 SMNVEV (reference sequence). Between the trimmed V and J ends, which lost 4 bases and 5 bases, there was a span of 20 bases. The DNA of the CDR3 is TGTGCCAGCAGTTCGCGGAGGGCAGGGTTTAGCGAGACCCAGTACTTC. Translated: CASSSRRAGFSETQYF.

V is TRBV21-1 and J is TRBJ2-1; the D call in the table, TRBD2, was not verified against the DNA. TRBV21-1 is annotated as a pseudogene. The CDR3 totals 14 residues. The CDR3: CASSKVPREYNRFF. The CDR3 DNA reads TGTGCCAGCAGCAAAGTACCGCGGGAGTACAATAGGTTCTTC.

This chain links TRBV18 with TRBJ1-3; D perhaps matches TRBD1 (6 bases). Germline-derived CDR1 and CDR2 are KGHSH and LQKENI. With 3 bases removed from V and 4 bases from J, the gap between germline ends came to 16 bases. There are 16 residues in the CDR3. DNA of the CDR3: TGTGCCAGCTCACCGCGCAAAAGGGGGAGCGGAAACACCATATATTTT. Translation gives CASSPRKRGSGNTIYF. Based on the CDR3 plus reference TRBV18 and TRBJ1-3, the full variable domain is NAGVMQNPRHLVRRRGQEARLRCSPMKGHSHVYWYRQLPEEGLKFMVYLQKENIIDESGMPKERFSAEFPKEGPSILRIQQVVRGDSAAYFCASSPRKRGSGNTIYFGEGSWLTVV.

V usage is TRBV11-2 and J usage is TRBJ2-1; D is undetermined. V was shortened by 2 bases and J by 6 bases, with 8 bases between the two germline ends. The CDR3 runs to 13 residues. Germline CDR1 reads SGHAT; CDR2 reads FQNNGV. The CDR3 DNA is TGTGCCAGCAGCTTATCCAGTTCCAATGAGCAGTTCTTC. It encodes CASSLSSSNEQFF.

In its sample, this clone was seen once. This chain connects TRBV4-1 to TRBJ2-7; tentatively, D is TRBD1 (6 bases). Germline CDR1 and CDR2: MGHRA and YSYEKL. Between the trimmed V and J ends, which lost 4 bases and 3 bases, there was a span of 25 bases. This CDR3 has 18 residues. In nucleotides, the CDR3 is TGCGCCAGCAGCCCTCGGGTCCAGGGGCTAGCCCCCCACTACGAGCAGTACTTC. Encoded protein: CASSPRVQGLAPHYEQYF.

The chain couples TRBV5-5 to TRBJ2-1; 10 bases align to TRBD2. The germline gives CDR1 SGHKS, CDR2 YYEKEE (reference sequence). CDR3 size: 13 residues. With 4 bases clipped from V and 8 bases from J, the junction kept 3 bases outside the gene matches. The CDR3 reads CASSPSGSYEQFF. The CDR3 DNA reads TGTGCCAGCAGCCCTAGCGGGAGCTATGAGCAGTTCTTC.

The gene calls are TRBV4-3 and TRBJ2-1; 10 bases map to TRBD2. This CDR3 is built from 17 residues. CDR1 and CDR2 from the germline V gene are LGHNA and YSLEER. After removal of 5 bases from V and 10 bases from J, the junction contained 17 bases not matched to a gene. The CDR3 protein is CASSGGGAGGPSWEQFF. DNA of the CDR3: TGCGCCAGCAGCGGGGGGGGAGCGGGAGGGCCTTCATGGGAGCAGTTCTTC.

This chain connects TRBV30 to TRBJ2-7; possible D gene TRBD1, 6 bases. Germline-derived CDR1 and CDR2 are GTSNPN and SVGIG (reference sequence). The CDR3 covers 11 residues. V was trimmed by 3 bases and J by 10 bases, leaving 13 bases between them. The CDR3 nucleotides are TGTGCCTGGAGCCCCTCACAGGGCCAGTACTTC. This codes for CAWSPSQGQYF. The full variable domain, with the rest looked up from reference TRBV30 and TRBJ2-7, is SQTIHQWPATLVQPVGSPLSLECTVEGTSNPNLYWYRQAAGRGLQLLFYSVGIGQISSEVPQNLSASRPQDRQFILSSKKLLLSDSGFYLCAWSPSQGQYFGPGTRLTVT.

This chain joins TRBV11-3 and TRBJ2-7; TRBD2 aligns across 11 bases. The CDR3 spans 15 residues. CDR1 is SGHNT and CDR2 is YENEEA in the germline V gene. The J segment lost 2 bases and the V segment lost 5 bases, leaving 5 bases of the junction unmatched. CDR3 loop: CASSPGTSGAYEQYF. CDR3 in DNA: TGTGCCAGCAGCCCCGGGACTAGCGGCGCCTACGAGCAGTACTTC. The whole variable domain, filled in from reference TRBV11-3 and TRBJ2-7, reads EAGVVQSPRYKIIEKKQPVAFWCNPISGHNTLYWYLQNLGQGPELLIRYENEEAVDDSQLPKDRFSAERLKGVDSTLKIQPAELGDSAVYLCASSPGTSGAYEQYFGPGTRLTVT.

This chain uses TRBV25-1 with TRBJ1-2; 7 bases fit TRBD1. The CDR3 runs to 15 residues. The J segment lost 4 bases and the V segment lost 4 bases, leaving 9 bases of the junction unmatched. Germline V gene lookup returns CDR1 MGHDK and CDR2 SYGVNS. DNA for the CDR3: TGTGCCAGCAGTGGAACAGCCGGGACAGCCTATGGCTACACCTTC. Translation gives CASSGTAGTAYGYTF.

As DNA, the CDR3 is TGTGCTAGTGGTTCTCCCAAGACAGGTTGCCAAGAGACCCAGTACTTC. Translating it yields CASGSPKTGCQETQYF. The rearrangement joins TRBV12-5 to TRBJ2-5; TRBD1 is a possible D gene (6 bases). V was shortened by 4 bases and J by 1 base, with 16 bases between the two germline ends. Looked up from germline, CDR1 is LGHNT and CDR2 is FRNRAP. This CDR3 comprises 16 residues. Based on the CDR3 plus reference TRBV12-5 and TRBJ2-5, the full variable domain is DARVTQTPRHKVTEMGQEVTMRCQPILGHNTVFWYRQTMMQGLELLAYFRNRAPLDDSGMPKDRFSAEMPDATLATLKIQPSEPRDSAVYFCASGSPKTGCQETQYFGPGTRLLVL.

CDR3 nucleotide sequence: TGCGCCAGCAGCCAAGACTCGGAGTTCAAGAACACTGAAGCTTTCTTT. Residues: CASSQDSEFKNTEAFF. The rearrangement links TRBV4-3 to TRBJ1-1; D gene ambiguous. The CDR3 sequence is 16 residues long. V lost 0 bases and J 1 base, leaving 12 bases between the germline ends. CDR1 LGHNA and CDR2 YSLEER come from the germline V gene.